The 22 T cell receptor beta chains presented below share a single source sample, sequenced in a study of T cell responses to AZD1222 COVID-19 vaccine. Using immunoSEQ multiplex PCR, the repertoire was profiled, and TCRdb retains in-frame clones only, with some absent. The sample has about 120,000 clones, around 83% seen once; the top ten hold about 2.9%. The sequenced sample was peripheral blood, obtained 28 days after the second AZD1222 dose. These receptors came from an adult who received the AZD1222 COVID-19 vaccine.

This chain joins TRBV6-4 and TRBJ2-3; 8 nucleotides line up with TRBD1. V lost 6 bases to trimming and J lost 2 bases; unmatched junction nucleotides: 4. The CDR3 length is 14 residues. Germline CDR1 is MRHNA and CDR2 is SNTAGT. CDR3 region: CASSPGQDTDTQYF. In DNA form, the CDR3 reads TGTGCCAGCAGCCCGGGACAGGACACAGATACGCAGTATTTT.

The chain combines TRBV11-3 with TRBJ2-7, with 8 bases fitting TRBD2. This CDR3 region has 15 residues. Losses at the gene ends were 3 bases for V and 0 bases for J; bases not matched to a gene: 4. CDR1 is SGHNT, CDR2 YENEEA, per germline. In nucleotides, the CDR3 is TGTGCCAGCAGCTTCAGCGGGGGTTACTCCTACGAGCAGTACTTC. This sequence encodes CASSFSGGYSYEQYF.

The chain combines TRBV19 with TRBJ1-5; D might be TRBD1 (5 bases). The CDR3 consists of 15 residues. V lost 3 bases, J lost 2 bases, and 11 bases lay in between. Germline V CDR1 and CDR2: LNHDA, SQIVND (reference sequence). CDR3 coding DNA: TGTGCCAGTAGTATCCTCGGGACGGGCAATCAGCCCCAGCATTTT. This translates into CASSILGTGNQPQHF.

The rearrangement joins TRBV6-5 to TRBJ2-3; TRBD2 matches 11 bases. The germline gives CDR1 MNHEY, CDR2 SVGAGI. J gave up 1 base and V 0 bases, and 0 bases lay outside the gene matches. The CDR3 length is 16 residues. For the CDR3, the DNA is TGTGCCAGCAGTTACTCGGGACTAGCGGGCACAGATACGCAGTATTTT. Protein: CASSYSGLAGTDTQYF.

This clone has just one count. The chain has TRBV5-1 and TRBJ1-1; the D is unclear. The V gene lost 5 bases and the J gene lost 1 base, with 9 bases spanning the gap. This CDR3 has 13 amino acids. Per the germline V gene, CDR1 is SGHRS and CDR2 is YFSETQ. CDR3 loop: CASRWPGNTEAFF. In nucleotides, the CDR3 is TGCGCCAGCAGGTGGCCGGGGAACACTGAAGCTTTCTTT.

The rearrangement uses TRBV5-4 and TRBJ1-2; D gene unclear. V lost 3 bases and J lost 1, with 13 bases in between. Germline loops: CDR1 SGHNT, CDR2 YYREEE (reference sequence). This CDR3 comprises 15 residues. CDR3 sequence (DNA): TGTGCCAGCAGCTCGATGGTGGGGTTTAACTATGGCTACACCTTC. Its translation: CASSSMVGFNYGYTF.

The chain carries TRBV9 and TRBJ2-3; D gene uncertain. Per the germline V gene, CDR1 is SGDLS and CDR2 is YYNGEE. CDR3 length equals 14 residues. The ends were cut back, 3 bases at V and 0 bases at J, with 8 bases in the middle. This CDR3 reads CASSGTGSTDTQYF. In nucleotides, the CDR3 is TGTGCCAGCAGCGGGACGGGCAGCACAGATACGCAGTATTTT.

V gene TRBV7-2 combines with J gene TRBJ1-2; 9 bases are a match to TRBD1. The germline gives CDR1 SGHTA, CDR2 FQGNSA. This CDR3 is built from 14 residues. Trimming removed 4 bases from V and 5 bases from J; junction bases left unmatched: 5. CDR3 DNA sequence: TGTGCCAGCAGCTCTGGACAGGGGAGGTATGGCTACACCTTC. Residues: CASSSGQGRYGYTF.

The sample holds a few counts of this clone. The genes are TRBV19 and TRBJ1-5, with D tentatively TRBD1 (6 bases). The V and J ends lost 5 bases and 0 bases respectively, with 20 bases between them. This CDR3 comprises 18 residues. Germline lookup yields CDR1 LNHDA and CDR2 SQIVND (reference sequence). As DNA, the CDR3 is TGTGCCAGTAGTCTAACGACAGGTACGGGCAATAGCAATCAGCCCCAGCATTTT. Translation gives CASSLTTGTGNSNQPQHF.

This rearrangement joins TRBV19 to TRBJ2-4, with D perhaps TRBD1 (6 bases). The germline V and J ends were trimmed by 3 bases and 1 base, with 13 bases remaining between them. The V gene's germline CDR1 is LNHDA and CDR2 SQIVND (reference sequence). CDR3 size: 16 residues. Here the CDR3 DNA reads TGTGCCAGTAGTATCAGACAGGTCGGGGCCAAAAACATTCAGTACTTC. The encoded protein is CASSIRQVGAKNIQYF.

In this sample, this clone turned up a few times. V gene TRBV7-9 combines with J gene TRBJ2-1; no reliable D call. CDR1 is SEHNR and CDR2 is FQNEAQ in the germline V gene (reference sequence). CDR3 length: 14 residues. The V gene lost 1 base and the J gene lost 9 bases, with 13 bases spanning the gap. The CDR3 sequence is CASSLGGRRREQFF. The CDR3 DNA reads as TGTGCCAGCAGCTTAGGGGGTCGACGCCGTGAGCAGTTCTTC.

The chain is built from TRBV6-2 or TRBV6-3 and TRBJ1-5; D is possibly TRBD1 (6 bases). Per germline, CDR1 MNHEY and CDR2 SVGEGT. The CDR3 covers 13 residues. V was pared by 4 bases and J by 7 bases, with 11 bases between. The CDR3, as DNA: TGTGCCAGCAGTTCCACAGGGAACCAGCCCCAGCATTTT. Its translation is CASSSTGNQPQHF.

The J gene is TRBJ1-2, the V gene TRBV28; TRBD1 is a possible D gene (6 bases). The CDR3 is made up of 12 amino acids. Trimming stripped 5 bases from V and 8 bases from J, with 12 bases between. Germline CDR1 is MDHEN and CDR2 is SYDVKM. The CDR3 DNA follows: TGTGCCAGCAGTAACACAGGGCCCGGCTACACCTTC. Its protein is CASSNTGPGYTF.

The chain couples TRBV23-1 to TRBJ2-3; the match to TRBD1 covers 7 bases. TRBV23-1 is reported as an ORF; its role is uncertain. V lost 4 bases and J lost 6; bases outside the gene matches: 16. The CDR3 covers 17 residues. CDR3 nucleotides: TGCGCCAGCAGTCCCCCCGTGGGCCAGGGGGTAACGGATACGCAGTATTTT. This codes for CASSPPVGQGVTDTQYF.

The chain links TRBV2 to TRBJ1-1; D gene ambiguous. There are 15 residues in the CDR3. Germline CDR1 is SNHLY and CDR2 is FYNNEI. V lost 6 bases, J lost 1 base, and 15 bases lay in between. Written as DNA, the CDR3 is TGTGCCAGCAGCGGGGATAGGACCTCGAACACTGAAGCTTTCTTT. Residues: CASSGDRTSNTEAFF.

The V call is TRBV5-1, the J call TRBJ2-7, with D perhaps matching TRBD2 (7 bases). The V end lost 4 bases, the J end lost 4 bases, and 15 bases lay between the germline ends. CDR3 length: 14 residues. The germline CDR1 and CDR2 sequences are SGHRS and YFSETQ. This CDR3 is CASSPGGQRYEQYF. The CDR3 nucleotides read TGCGCCAGCAGCCCGGGGGGCCAGAGGTACGAGCAGTACTTC.

The CDR3 bases are TGTGCCAGCTCAAGAGACAGGGAGACCCAGTACTTC. This encodes CASSRDRETQYF. The chain has TRBV12-3 or TRBV12-4 and TRBJ2-5, with D perhaps TRBD1 (6 bases). This CDR3 contains 12 residues. V was trimmed by 8 bases and J by 5 bases, leaving 12 bases between them.

The CDR3 DNA is TGTGCCAGCAGTTTAATAGGGGACAGGGGGAAAGAGCAGTACTTC. As protein: CASSLIGDRGKEQYF. V and J are TRBV27 and TRBJ2-7; 11 bases line up with TRBD1. Unmatched junction bases numbered 7, after V lost 2 bases and J lost 7 bases. The CDR3 runs 15 residues. Germline CDR1 and CDR2: MNHEY and SMNVEV (reference sequence).

The chain links TRBV6-2 or TRBV6-3 to TRBJ1-2; possible D gene TRBD1, 5 bases. The CDR3 covers 15 residues. Germline V gives CDR1 MNHEY, CDR2 SVGEGT. The V end was cut by 0 bases, the J end by 3 bases, with 11 bases between. The DNA for the CDR3 is TGTGCCAGCAGTTACTCAGAGGGGCCCGACTATGGCTACACCTTC. Translated, it gives CASSYSEGPDYGYTF.

Details on this clone: In the same sample, other DNA sequences code for this CDR3. The chain couples TRBV3-1 (or the pseudogene TRBV3-2) to TRBJ1-3; D is unclear. Germline CDR1 and CDR2: LGHDT and YNNKEL (reference sequence). V shed 3 bases and J shed 0 bases, with 6 bases lying between them. The CDR3 has 14 residues. The CDR3 is CASSQGGSGNTIYF. The CDR3 coding sequence is TGTGCCAGCAGCCAGGGCGGCTCTGGAAACACCATATATTTT.

The J gene is TRBJ2-7, the V gene TRBV11-2; possibly TRBD1 or TRBD2 for D (5 bases each). The CDR3 spans 15 residues. V was cut by 3 bases and J by 4 bases, with 16 bases left in between. The germline V gene encodes CDR1 SGHAT and CDR2 FQNNGV. Written as DNA, the CDR3 is TGTGCCAGCAGCTTTGCCGGGACCGCTACGTACGAGCAGTACTTC. Translating it yields CASSFAGTATYEQYF.

This clone was seen a few times. V and J are TRBV3-1 (or the pseudogene TRBV3-2) and TRBJ1-5; D might be TRBD1 (6 bases). Germline V gene sequence: CDR1 LGHDT, CDR2 YNNKEL (reference sequence). The CDR3 runs 14 residues. V was pared by 0 bases and J by 4 bases, with 7 bases between. CDR3 region: CASSQDRGNQPQHF. DNA of the CDR3: TGTGCCAGCAGCCAAGACAGGGGAAATCAGCCCCAGCATTTT.